Listed below are T cell receptor beta chains from one sample, sequenced in a study of TIL therapy for anti-PD-1-resistant metastatic lung cancer. Sequencing was performed with immunoSEQ multiplex PCR; in TCRdb, only in-frame clones are kept and a portion is missing. Among about 20,000 clones listed, around 71% were seen once. The sample was blood, taken at baseline. These receptor sequences come from a person aged 25-80 years with non-small cell lung cancer. Both conserved end residues are part of each CDR3. D genes are given only for firm matches. Rows give clone size only sometimes, using once, few, many, or a class for an expanded clone.

clone size | J gene | V gene | D gene | CDR3 DNA | CDR3 protein
few | TRBJ1-5 | TRBV18 | NA | TGTGCCAGCTCACCACCGCTCGGCGGGGGTCCCCAGCATTTT | CASSPPLGGGPQHF
NA | TRBJ2-5 | TRBV18 | NA | TGTGCCAGCTCACGTAGTATCGGAGAAATACAAGAGACCCAGTACTTC | CASSRSIGEIQETQYF
NA | TRBJ2-1 | TRBV6-2/TRBV6-3 | NA | TGTGCCAGCAGTCCCAATCATGAGCAGTTCTTC | CASSPNHEQFF
once | TRBJ1-3 | TRBV7-2 | NA | TGTGCCAGCAGCACATTATACAGGGTTGGCACCATATATTTT | CASSTLYRVGTIYF
NA | TRBJ2-3 | TRBV30 | TRBD2 | TGTGCCTGGAGCCATGGGACTAGCGGGAGTGGTACAGATACGCAGTATTTT | CAWSHGTSGSGTDTQYF
NA | TRBJ2-7 | TRBV7-2 | TRBD1 | TGTGCCAGCAGCTCCTCCGCCCCCGGGGCAGGGGGCATACAGTACTTC | CASSSSAPGAGGIQYF
NA | TRBJ1-1 | TRBV4-1 | TRBD1 | TGCGCCAGCAGCCATTCGACAGGGTCCAACACTGAAGCTTTCTTT | CASSHSTGSNTEAFF
few | TRBJ2-4 | TRBV6-2/TRBV6-3 | TRBD1 | TGTGCCAGCAGTCCCAATCCGGGACAGGGGGCATTGGACATTCAGTACTTC | CASSPNPGQGALDIQYF
NA | TRBJ2-7 | TRBV4-2 | NA | TGTGCCAGCAGCCAAGATTTTGACGGAATATACGAGCAGTACTTC | CASSQDFDGIYEQYF
NA | TRBJ2-3 | TRBV4-3 | TRBD2 | TGCGCCAGCAGCCAAGATCCGACTAGCGGGGGGGCCCATACGCAGTATTTT | CASSQDPTSGGAHTQYF
few | TRBJ2-3 | TRBV7-9 | NA | TGTGCCAGCAGCTTAGAGGCACCAACCGGGAGAGATACGCAGTATTTT | CASSLEAPTGRDTQYF
NA | TRBJ1-5 | TRBV4-1 | NA | TGCGCCAGCAGCCAAGATCAGGGTTTGGGCAATCAGCCCCAGCATTTT | CASSQDQGLGNQPQHF
few | TRBJ1-5 | TRBV19 | TRBD1 | TGTGCCAGTAAAGGGGACAGGGATCATCAGCCCCAGCATTTT | CASKGDRDHQPQHF
NA | TRBJ1-4 | TRBV15 | TRBD1 | TGTGCCACCAGCAGAGGCGGACAGGCCGGGCGTGAAAAACTGTTTTTT | CATSRGGQAGREKLFF
NA | TRBJ1-2 | TRBV30 | NA | TGTGCCTGGAAGCAGGGGTTGATAGGTGATGGCTACACCTTC | CAWKQGLIGDGYTF
medium-sized | TRBJ2-1 | TRBV7-9 | TRBD2 | TGTGCCAGCAGCTTAAGCCTTAGCGGGAGTAAGAATGAGCAGTTCTTC | CASSLSLSGSKNEQFF
NA | TRBJ1-2 | TRBV4-1 | NA | TGCGCCAGCAGCCAAGTTGAGGAGAACTATGGCTACACCTTC | CASSQVEENYGYTF
NA | TRBJ1-1 | TRBV2 | TRBD1 | TGTGCCAGCAGTGAAATCGGAGGGGGCCGGGACACTGAAGCTTTCTTT | CASSEIGGGRDTEAFF
NA | TRBJ1-2 | TRBV18 | NA | TGTGCCAGCTCCCCGGACAGAAACTATGGCTACACCTTC | CASSPDRNYGYTF
NA | TRBJ2-5 | TRBV7-2 | NA | TGTGCCAGCAGCTTAGACAGCCAAGAGACCCAGTACTTC | CASSLDSQETQYF